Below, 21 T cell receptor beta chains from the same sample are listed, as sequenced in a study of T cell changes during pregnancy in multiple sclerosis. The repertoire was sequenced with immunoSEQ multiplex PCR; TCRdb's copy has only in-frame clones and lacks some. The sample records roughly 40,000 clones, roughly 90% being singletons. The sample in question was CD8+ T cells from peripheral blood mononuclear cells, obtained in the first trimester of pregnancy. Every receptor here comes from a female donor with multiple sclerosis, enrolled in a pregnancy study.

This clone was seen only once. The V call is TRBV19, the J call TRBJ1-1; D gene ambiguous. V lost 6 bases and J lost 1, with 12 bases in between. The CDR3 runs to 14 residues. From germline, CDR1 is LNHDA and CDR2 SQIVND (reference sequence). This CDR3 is CASSHEVANTEAFF. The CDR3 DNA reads TGTGCCAGTAGCCACGAGGTCGCGAACACTGAAGCTTTCTTT.

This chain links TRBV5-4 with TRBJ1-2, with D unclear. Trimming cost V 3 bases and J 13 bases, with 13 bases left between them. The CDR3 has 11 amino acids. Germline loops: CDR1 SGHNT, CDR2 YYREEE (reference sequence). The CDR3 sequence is CASSSPSVSTF. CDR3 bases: TGTGCCAGCAGCTCCCCGTCAGTTTCCACCTTC.

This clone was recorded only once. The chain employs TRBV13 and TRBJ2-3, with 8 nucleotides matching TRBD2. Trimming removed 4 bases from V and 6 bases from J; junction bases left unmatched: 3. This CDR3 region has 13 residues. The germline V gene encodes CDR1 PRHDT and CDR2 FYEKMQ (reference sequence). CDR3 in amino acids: CASSSGGRDTQYF. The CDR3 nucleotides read TGTGCCAGCAGCTCGGGGGGGAGGGATACGCAGTATTTT.

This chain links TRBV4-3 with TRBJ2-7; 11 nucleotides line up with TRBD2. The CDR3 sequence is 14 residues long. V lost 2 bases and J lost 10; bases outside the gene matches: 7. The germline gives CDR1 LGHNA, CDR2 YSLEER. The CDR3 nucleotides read TGCGCCAGCAGCCAAAGTACTAGCGGGGGTCACCAGTACTTC. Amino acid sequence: CASSQSTSGGHQYF.

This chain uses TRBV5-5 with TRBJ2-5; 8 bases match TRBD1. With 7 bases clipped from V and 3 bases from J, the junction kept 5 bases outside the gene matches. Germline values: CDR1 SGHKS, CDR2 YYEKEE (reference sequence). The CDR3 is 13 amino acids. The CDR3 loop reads CASVTGVEETQYF. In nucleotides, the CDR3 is TGTGCCAGCGTGACAGGGGTCGAAGAGACCCAGTACTTC.

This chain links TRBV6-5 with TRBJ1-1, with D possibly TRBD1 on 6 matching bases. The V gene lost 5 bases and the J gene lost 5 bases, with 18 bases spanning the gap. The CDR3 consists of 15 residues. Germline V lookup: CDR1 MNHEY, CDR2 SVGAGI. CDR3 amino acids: CASSPVTLQGTEAFF. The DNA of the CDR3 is TGTGCCAGCAGTCCTGTCACACTTCAGGGGACTGAAGCTTTCTTT.

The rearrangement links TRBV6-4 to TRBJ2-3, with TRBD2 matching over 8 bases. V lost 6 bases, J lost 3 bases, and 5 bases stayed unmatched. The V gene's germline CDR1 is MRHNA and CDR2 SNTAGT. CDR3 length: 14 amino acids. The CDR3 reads CASSPGLATDTQYF. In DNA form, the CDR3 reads TGTGCCAGCAGCCCTGGACTAGCTACAGATACGCAGTATTTT.

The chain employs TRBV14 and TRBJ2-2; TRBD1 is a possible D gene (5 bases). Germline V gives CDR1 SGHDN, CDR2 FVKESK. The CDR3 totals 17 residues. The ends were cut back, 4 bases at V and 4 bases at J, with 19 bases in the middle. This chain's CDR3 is CASSPPRVGAFTGELFF. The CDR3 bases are TGTGCCAGCAGCCCCCCCCGGGTAGGGGCGTTCACCGGGGAGCTGTTTTTT.

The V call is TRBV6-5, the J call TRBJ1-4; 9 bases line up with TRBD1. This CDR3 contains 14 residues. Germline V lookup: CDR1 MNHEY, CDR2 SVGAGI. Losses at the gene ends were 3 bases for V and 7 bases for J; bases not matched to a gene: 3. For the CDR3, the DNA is TGTGCCAGCAGTTATGGGGGACAGGGTGAAAAACTGTTTTTT. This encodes CASSYGGQGEKLFF.

The CDR3 spells CATSRAATGAYEQYF. In DNA, the CDR3 is TGTGCCACCAGCAGAGCTGCGACAGGGGCCTACGAGCAGTACTTC. The V gene is TRBV15, the J gene TRBJ2-7, with 8 bases matching TRBD1. V lost 1 base and J lost 2; bases outside the gene matches: 4. Germline CDR1 reads LNHNV; CDR2 reads YYDKDF (reference sequence). The CDR3 loop spans 15 amino acids.

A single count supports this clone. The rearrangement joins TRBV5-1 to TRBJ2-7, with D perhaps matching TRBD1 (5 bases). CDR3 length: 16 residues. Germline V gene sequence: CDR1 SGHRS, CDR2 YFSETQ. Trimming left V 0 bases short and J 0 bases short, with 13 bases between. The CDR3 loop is CASSLDLRASSYEQYF. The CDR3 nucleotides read TGCGCCAGCAGCTTGGACCTCAGGGCGAGCTCCTACGAGCAGTACTTC.

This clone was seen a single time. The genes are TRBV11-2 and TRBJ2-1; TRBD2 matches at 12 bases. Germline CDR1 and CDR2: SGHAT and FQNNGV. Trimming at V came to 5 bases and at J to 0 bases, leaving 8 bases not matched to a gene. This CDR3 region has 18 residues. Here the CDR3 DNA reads TGTGCCAGCAGCCAGACTAGCGGGGGCCTCCCCTCCTACAATGAGCAGTTCTTC. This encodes CASSQTSGGLPSYNEQFF. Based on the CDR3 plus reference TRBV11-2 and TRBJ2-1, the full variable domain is EAGVAQSPRYKIIEKRQSVAFWCNPISGHATLYWYQQILGQGPKLLIQFQNNGVVDDSQLPKDRFSAERLKGVDSTLKIQPAKLEDSAVYLCASSQTSGGLPSYNEQFFGPGTRLTVL.

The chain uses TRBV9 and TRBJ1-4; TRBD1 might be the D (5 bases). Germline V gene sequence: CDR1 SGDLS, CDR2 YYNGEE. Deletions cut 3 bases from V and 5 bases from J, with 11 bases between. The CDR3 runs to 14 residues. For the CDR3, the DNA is TGTGCCAGCAGCGCTGACAGATCCAATGAAAAACTGTTTTTT. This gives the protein CASSADRSNEKLFF.

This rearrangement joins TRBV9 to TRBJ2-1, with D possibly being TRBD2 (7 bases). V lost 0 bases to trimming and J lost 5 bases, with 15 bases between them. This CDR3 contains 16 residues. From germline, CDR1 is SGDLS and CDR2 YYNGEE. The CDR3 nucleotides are TGTGCCAGCAGCGTAGGTGGGTGGGGGGGCGACAATGAGCAGTTCTTC. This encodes CASSVGGWGGDNEQFF. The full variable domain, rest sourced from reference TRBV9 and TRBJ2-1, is DSGVTQTPKHLITATGQRVTLRCSPRSGDLSVYWYQQSLDQGLQFLIQYYNGEERAKGNILERFSAQQFPDLHSELNLSSLELGDSALYFCASSVGGWGGDNEQFFGPGTRLTVL.

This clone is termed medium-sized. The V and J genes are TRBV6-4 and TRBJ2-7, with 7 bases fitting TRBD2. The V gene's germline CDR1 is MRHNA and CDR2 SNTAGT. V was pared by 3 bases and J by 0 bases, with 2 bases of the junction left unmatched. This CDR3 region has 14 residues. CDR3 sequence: CASSEGGGSYEQYF. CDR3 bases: TGTGCCAGCAGTGAGGGGGGGGGCTCCTACGAGCAGTACTTC.

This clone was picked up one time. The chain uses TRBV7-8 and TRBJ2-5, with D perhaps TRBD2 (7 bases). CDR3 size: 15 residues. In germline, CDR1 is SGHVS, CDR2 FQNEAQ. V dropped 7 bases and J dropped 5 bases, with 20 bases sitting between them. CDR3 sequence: CASTIEGGGLETQYF. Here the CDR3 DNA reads TGTGCCAGCACGATCGAAGGGGGGGGCCTTGAGACCCAGTACTTC.

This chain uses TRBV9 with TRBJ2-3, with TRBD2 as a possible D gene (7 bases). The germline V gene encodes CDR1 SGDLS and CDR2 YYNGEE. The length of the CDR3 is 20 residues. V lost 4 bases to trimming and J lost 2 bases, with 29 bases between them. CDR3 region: CASSTSKSGDYKRPTDTQYF. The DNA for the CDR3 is TGTGCCAGCAGCACCTCGAAATCAGGGGACTACAAACGTCCCACAGATACGCAGTATTTT. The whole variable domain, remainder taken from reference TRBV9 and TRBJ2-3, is DSGVTQTPKHLITATGQRVTLRCSPRSGDLSVYWYQQSLDQGLQFLIQYYNGEERAKGNILERFSAQQFPDLHSELNLSSLELGDSALYFCASSTSKSGDYKRPTDTQYFGPGTRLTVL.

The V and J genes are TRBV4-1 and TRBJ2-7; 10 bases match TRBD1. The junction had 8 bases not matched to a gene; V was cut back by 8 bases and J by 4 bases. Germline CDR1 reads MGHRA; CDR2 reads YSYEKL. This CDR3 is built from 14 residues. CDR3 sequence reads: CASSRGTGEYEQYF. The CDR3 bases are TGCGCCAGCTCCCGCGGGACAGGGGAATACGAGCAGTACTTC.

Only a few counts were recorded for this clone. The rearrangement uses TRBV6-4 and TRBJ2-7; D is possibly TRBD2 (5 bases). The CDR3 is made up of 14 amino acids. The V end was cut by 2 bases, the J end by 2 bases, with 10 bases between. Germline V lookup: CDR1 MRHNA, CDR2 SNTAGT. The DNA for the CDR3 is TGTGCCAGCAGTGACCAGGCGGGTCCCTACGAGCAGTACTTC. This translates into CASSDQAGPYEQYF.

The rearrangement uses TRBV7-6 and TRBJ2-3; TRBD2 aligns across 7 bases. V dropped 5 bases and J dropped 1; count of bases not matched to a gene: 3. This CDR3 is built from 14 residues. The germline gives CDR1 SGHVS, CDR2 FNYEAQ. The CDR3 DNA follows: TGTGCCAGCAGCCGCGGGGGTGGCACAGATACGCAGTATTTT. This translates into CASSRGGGTDTQYF.

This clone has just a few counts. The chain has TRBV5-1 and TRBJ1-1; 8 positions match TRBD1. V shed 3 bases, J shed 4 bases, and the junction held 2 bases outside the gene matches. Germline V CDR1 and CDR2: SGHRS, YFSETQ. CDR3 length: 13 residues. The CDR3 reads CASSSDRGTEAFF. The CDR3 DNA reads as TGCGCCAGCAGCTCCGACAGGGGCACTGAAGCTTTCTTT. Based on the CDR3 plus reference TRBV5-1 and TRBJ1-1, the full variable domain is KAGVTQTPRYLIKTRGQQVTLSCSPISGHRSVSWYQQTPGQGLQFLFEYFSETQRNKGNFPGRFSGRQFSNSRSEMNVSTLELGDSALYLCASSSDRGTEAFFGQGTRLTVV.